The 27 T cell receptor beta chains below all came from one sample that was sequenced in a study of OX40 agonist ivuxolimab in advanced cancers. The table came from immunoSEQ multiplex PCR; TCRdb's copy has only in-frame clones and leaves some out. The sample holds 34,000 or so clones, about 76% seen once. The sample here was CD4+ or CD8+ T cells sorted from blood, taken in a trial of the OX40 agonist ivuxolimab. The receptor source for this set is an adult with an advanced solid tumor such as melanoma, head and neck, liver or kidney cancer.

V is TRBV4-1 and J is TRBJ2-5, with 7 bases that match TRBD1. J gave up 5 bases and V 7 bases, and 10 bases lay outside the gene matches. This CDR3 has 14 amino acids. The germline CDR1 and CDR2 sequences are MGHRA and YSYEKL. CDR3 sequence (DNA): TGCGCCAGCAAACAAGGACAGGCCCATGAGACCCAGTACTTC. Its protein is CASKQGQAHETQYF.

V usage is TRBV5-1 and J usage is TRBJ2-3; D might be TRBD1 (5 bases). There are 15 residues in the CDR3. The V end lost 0 bases, the J end lost 2 bases, and 10 bases lay between the germline ends. Germline lookup yields CDR1 SGHRS and CDR2 YFSETQ. The CDR3 nucleotides are TGCGCCAGCAGCTTGGCCGGACACATCACAGATACGCAGTATTTT. Encoded protein: CASSLAGHITDTQYF.

This chain connects TRBV5-5 to TRBJ1-3, with 7 bases aligning to TRBD1. CDR1 and CDR2 from the germline V gene are SGHKS and YYEKEE (reference sequence). The junction had 8 bases not matched to a gene; V was cut back by 1 base and J by 4 bases. The CDR3 loop spans 16 amino acids. This CDR3 is CASSLTRGLFGNTIYF. The CDR3 DNA sequence: TGTGCCAGCAGCTTGACTAGGGGGCTCTTCGGAAACACCATATATTTT.

The J gene is TRBJ1-2, the V gene TRBV25-1, with D possibly being TRBD1 (5 bases). Trimming took 4 bases from V and 2 from J, leaving 11 bases between them. CDR1 and CDR2 (germline): MGHDK, SYGVNS. The CDR3 has 14 amino acids. The CDR3 sequence: CASSVGGTNYGYTF. The DNA of the CDR3 is TGTGCCAGCAGTGTGGGGGGTACCAACTATGGCTACACCTTC.

This clone was seen just once. J is TRBJ1-4 and V is TRBV5-1, with D possibly matching TRBD1 (6 bases). CDR3 length: 15 residues. Germline V gene sequence: CDR1 SGHRS, CDR2 YFSETQ. The ends were cut back, 3 bases at V and 7 bases at J, with 16 bases in the middle. Here the CDR3 reads CASSSIQGSGEKLFF. The CDR3 DNA follows: TGCGCCAGCAGCTCGATACAGGGCTCGGGTGAAAAACTGTTTTTT.

This chain connects TRBV29-1 to TRBJ1-1, with unresolved D. The CDR3 is 14 amino acids. Germline values: CDR1 SQVTM, CDR2 ANQGSEA. Between the trimmed V and J ends, which lost 7 bases and 0 bases, there was a span of 15 bases. The CDR3 loop is CSAHLGSMNTEAFF. The CDR3 DNA reads TGCAGCGCCCATTTAGGGTCCATGAACACTGAAGCTTTCTTT.

The V and J genes are TRBV19 and TRBJ1-1, with a possible D match to TRBD1 (5 bases). V was pared by 4 bases and J by 0 bases, with 15 bases between. The CDR3 consists of 16 residues. From germline, CDR1 is LNHDA and CDR2 SQIVND (reference sequence). The CDR3 coding sequence is TGTGCCAGTAGTAGGTGGGGGTTTAACATGAACACTGAAGCTTTCTTT. Amino acids: CASSRWGFNMNTEAFF.

Comment on this clone: The junction departs from the called germline gene at one end, perhaps through a read error. Within the sample, other DNA sequences also encode this same CDR3. The CDR3 spells CATSREGTGARRPQHF. CDR3 sequence (DNA): TGTGCCACCAGCAGAGAAGGGACAGGGGCCCGTCGGCCCCAGCACTTT. This chain joins TRBV15 and TRBJ1-5; 10 positions agree with TRBD1. The CDR3 runs to 16 residues. Germline CDR1 LNHNV, CDR2 YYDKDF (reference sequence).

The V gene is TRBV11-1, the J gene TRBJ2-6; D is uncertain. This CDR3 has 15 amino acids. V lost 1 base and J 0 bases, leaving 4 bases between the germline ends. Per germline, CDR1 SGHAT and CDR2 FQDESV (reference sequence). For the CDR3, the DNA is TGTGCCAGCAGCTTAGGGCCCTCTGGGGCCAACGTCCTGACTTTC. It specifies CASSLGPSGANVLTF.

This clone has more than one count but fewer than ten. CDR3 nucleotides: TGTGCCTGGAGTGTACGGATTTGGACAGGAAAATTTGGCAATCAGCCCCAGCATTTT. It specifies CAWSVRIWTGKFGNQPQHF. V usage is TRBV30 and J usage is TRBJ1-5; 7 positions agree with TRBD1. Germline V gene lookup returns CDR1 GTSNPN and CDR2 SVGIG (reference sequence). The CDR3 covers 19 residues. V gave up 0 bases and J gave up 2 bases; unmatched junction bases: 16.

The rearrangement uses TRBV2 and TRBJ1-5, with 7 bases identical to TRBD1. Trimming cost V 8 bases and J 4 bases; bases outside gene matches: 5. Germline V gene lookup returns CDR1 SNHLY and CDR2 FYNNEI. This CDR3 is built from 13 residues. The CDR3 region has the DNA TGTGCCAGCCGGGACAGACCTAATCAGCCCCAGCATTTT. This sequence encodes CASRDRPNQPQHF.

By frequency in the sample, this clone is medium-sized. This chain connects TRBV7-9 to TRBJ1-1, with no clear D. V dropped 5 bases and J dropped 0 bases, with 16 bases sitting between them. Germline loops: CDR1 SEHNR, CDR2 FQNEAQ (reference sequence). The CDR3 totals 16 residues. CDR3 DNA sequence: TGTGCCAGCAGCCCCTCCGCCCGGGTGGTGAACACTGAAGCTTTCTTT. It specifies CASSPSARVVNTEAFF.

This clone appeared a few times. This chain uses TRBV19 with TRBJ2-3; D is possibly TRBD1 (6 bases). From germline, CDR1 is LNHDA and CDR2 SQIVND (reference sequence). The CDR3 spans 13 residues. V was clipped by 4 bases and J by 5 bases, with 10 bases between them. In nucleotides, the CDR3 is TGTGCCAGTAGTAACCGACAGGAAGATACGCAGTATTTT. It translates to CASSNRQEDTQYF.

The count of this clone is one. The rearrangement joins TRBV23-1 to TRBJ2-5; TRBD1 agrees at 8 bases. TRBV23-1 is sorted into the ORF group, with uncertain function. V shed 2 bases and J 4 bases; nucleotides not matched to a gene: 6. This CDR3 comprises 15 residues. The CDR3 loop reads CASSQAGTGGETQYF. The CDR3 DNA follows: TGCGCCAGCAGTCAAGCCGGGACAGGAGGAGAGACCCAGTACTTC.

V and J are TRBV6-5 and TRBJ2-7, with a tentative D call TRBD2 (5 bases). The length of the CDR3 is 15 residues. Germline values: CDR1 MNHEY, CDR2 SVGAGI. The V gene lost 0 bases and the J gene lost 2 bases, with 11 bases spanning the gap. CDR3 nucleotides: TGTGCCAGCAGTTACTCGAGGACTTCACCCTACGAGCAGTACTTC. This encodes CASSYSRTSPYEQYF.

The chain has TRBV7-2 and TRBJ2-1; TRBD2 matches at 11 bases. V dropped 6 bases and J dropped 4; count of bases not matched to a gene: 5. This CDR3 region has 15 residues. Per germline, CDR1 SGHTA and CDR2 FQGNSA. The DNA of the CDR3 is TGTGCCAGCAGTGTTAGCGGGGGGGTATACAATGAGCAGTTCTTC. It specifies CASSVSGGVYNEQFF.

V usage is TRBV19 and J usage is TRBJ1-6; no clear D. The CDR3 totals 16 residues. The V and J ends lost 7 bases and 9 bases respectively, with 22 bases between them. Germline V lookup: CDR1 LNHDA, CDR2 SQIVND (reference sequence). This CDR3 reads CASTPWTGSPTSPLHF. CDR3 nucleotides: TGTGCCAGTACTCCATGGACGGGTTCTCCCACTTCACCCCTCCACTTT.

This clone was picked up a small number of times. This chain links TRBV5-5 with TRBJ1-5; D is unresolved. Germline CDR1 reads SGHKS; CDR2 reads YYEKEE (reference sequence). Trimming left V 0 bases short and J 5 bases short, with 9 bases between. CDR3 length: 14 amino acids. The CDR3 here is CASSLATDYQPQHF. Here the CDR3 DNA reads TGTGCCAGCAGCTTGGCCACAGACTATCAGCCCCAGCATTTT.

In nucleotides, the CDR3 is TGTGCCAGCCTCCCTTCAGGTCAAAATCAGCCCCAGCATTTT. Amino acid sequence: CASLPSGQNQPQHF. The chain couples TRBV6-1 to TRBJ1-5; D gene unclear. CDR1 MNHNS and CDR2 SASEGT come from the germline V gene. V gave up 8 bases and J gave up 4 bases, with 15 bases separating them. This CDR3 has 14 residues.

The rearrangement uses TRBV18 and TRBJ2-1, with TRBD1 identical over 9 bases. Germline lookup yields CDR1 KGHSH and CDR2 LQKENI. The CDR3 sequence is 14 residues long. V lost 1 base, J lost 12 bases, and 7 bases stayed unmatched. This CDR3 reads CASSPQGQGFWQFF. The CDR3 DNA reads as TGTGCCAGCTCACCACAAGGACAGGGGTTTTGGCAGTTCTTC.

The CDR3 is CASSQDRGDRTNNEQFF. CDR3 DNA: TGCGCCAGCAGCCAAGATCGCGGGGACAGGACGAACAATGAGCAGTTCTTC. The chain links TRBV4-3 to TRBJ2-1, with 8 bases lining up with TRBD1. After removal of 0 bases from V and 5 bases from J, the junction contained 9 bases not matched to a gene. Germline CDR1 LGHNA, CDR2 YSLEER. This CDR3 region has 17 residues.

The chain combines TRBV18 with TRBJ1-1, with 7 bases identical to TRBD1. The germline gives CDR1 KGHSH, CDR2 LQKENI. The CDR3 has 15 residues. J lost 3 bases, V lost 5 bases, and 9 bases had no gene match. The chain's CDR3 is CASSEAQGGYTEAFF. The CDR3 DNA reads as TGTGCCAGCTCAGAAGCTCAGGGGGGGTACACTGAAGCTTTCTTT.

The count of this clone is one. The rearrangement uses TRBV19 and TRBJ1-1, with D tentatively TRBD1 (5 bases). CDR3 length: 13 amino acids. V gave up 5 bases and J gave up 1 base, with 8 bases separating them. Per the germline V gene, CDR1 is LNHDA and CDR2 is SQIVND (reference sequence). CDR3 DNA sequence: TGTGCCAGTAGTTTGGGGACGAACACTGAAGCTTTCTTT. Residues: CASSLGTNTEAFF.

The chain is built from TRBV7-6 and TRBJ1-1; maybe TRBD1 (5 bases). Germline CDR1 reads SGHVS; CDR2 reads FNYEAQ. The CDR3 sequence is 14 residues long. V lost 5 bases to trimming and J lost 6 bases, with 16 bases between them. The DNA for the CDR3 is TGTGCCAGCAGCCTAGGAACGGGGGACGCTGAAGCTTTCTTT. Translating it yields CASSLGTGDAEAFF.

This clone appeared once. Here the CDR3 DNA reads TGTGCCAGCAGCCTAAAGGGTATCGACGAGCAGTACTTC. Translating it yields CASSLKGIDEQYF. The chain has TRBV4-2 and TRBJ2-7; D ambiguous. Per germline, CDR1 LGHNA and CDR2 YNFKEQ. V gave up 4 bases and J gave up 5 bases, with 12 bases separating them. This CDR3 has 13 amino acids.

The chain carries TRBV30 and TRBJ2-3; D is unresolved. CDR1 GTSNPN and CDR2 SVGIG come from the germline V gene (reference sequence). Trimming cost V 2 bases and J 4 bases, with 10 bases left between them. The CDR3 runs to 13 residues. Here the CDR3 reads CAWSSSLADTQYF. The CDR3 DNA reads TGTGCCTGGAGTTCTAGTCTTGCAGATACGCAGTATTTT. Using reference TRBV30 and TRBJ2-3 for the parts outside the CDR3, the full variable domain is SQTIHQWPATLVQPVGSPLSLECTVEGTSNPNLYWYRQAAGRGLQLLFYSVGIGQISSEVPQNLSASRPQDRQFILSSKKLLLSDSGFYLCAWSSSLADTQYFGPGTRLTVL.

The genes are TRBV5-1 and TRBJ1-2, with TRBD1 identical over 8 bases. The ends lost 4 bases at V and 5 bases at J; junction bases unmatched: 7. Germline V gene lookup returns CDR1 SGHRS and CDR2 YFSETQ. This CDR3 has 14 residues. CDR3 region: CASSRQGANYGYTF. In nucleotides, the CDR3 is TGCGCCAGCAGCCGTCAGGGGGCGAATTATGGCTACACCTTC.